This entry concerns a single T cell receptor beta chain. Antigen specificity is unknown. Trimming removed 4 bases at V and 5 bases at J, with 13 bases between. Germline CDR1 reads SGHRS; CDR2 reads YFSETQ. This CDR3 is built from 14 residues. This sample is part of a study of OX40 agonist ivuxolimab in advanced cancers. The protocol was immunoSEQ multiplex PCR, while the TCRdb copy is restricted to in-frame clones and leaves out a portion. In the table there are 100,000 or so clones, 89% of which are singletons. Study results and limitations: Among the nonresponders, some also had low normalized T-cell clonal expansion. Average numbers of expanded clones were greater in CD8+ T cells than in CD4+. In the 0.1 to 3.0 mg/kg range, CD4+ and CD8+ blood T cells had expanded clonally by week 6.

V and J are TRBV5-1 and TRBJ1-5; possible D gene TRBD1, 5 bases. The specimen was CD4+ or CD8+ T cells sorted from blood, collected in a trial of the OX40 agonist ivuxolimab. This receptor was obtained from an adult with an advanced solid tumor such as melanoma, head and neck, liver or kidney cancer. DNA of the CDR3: TGCGCCAGCAGCCGGGACGGAAGAGATCAGCCCCAGCATTTT. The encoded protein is CASSRDGRDQPQHF.